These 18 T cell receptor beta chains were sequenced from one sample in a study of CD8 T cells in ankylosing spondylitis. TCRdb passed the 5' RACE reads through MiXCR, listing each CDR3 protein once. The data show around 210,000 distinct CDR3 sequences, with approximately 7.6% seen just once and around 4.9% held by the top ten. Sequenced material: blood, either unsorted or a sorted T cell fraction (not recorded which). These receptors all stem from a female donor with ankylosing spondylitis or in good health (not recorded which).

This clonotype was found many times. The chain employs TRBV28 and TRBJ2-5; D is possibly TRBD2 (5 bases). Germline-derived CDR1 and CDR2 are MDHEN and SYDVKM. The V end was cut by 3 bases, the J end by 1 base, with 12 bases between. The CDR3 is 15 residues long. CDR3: CASSFEALAQETQYF. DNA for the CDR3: TGTGCCAGCAGTTTCGAAGCCCTAGCCCAAGAGACCCAGTACTTC.

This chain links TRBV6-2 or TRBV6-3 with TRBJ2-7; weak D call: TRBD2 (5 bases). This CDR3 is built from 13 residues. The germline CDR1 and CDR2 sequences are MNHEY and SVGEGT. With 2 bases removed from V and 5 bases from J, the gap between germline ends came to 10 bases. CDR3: CASSYRGFHEQYF. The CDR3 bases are TGTGCCAGCAGTTACCGGGGATTCCACGAGCAGTACTTC.

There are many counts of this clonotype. CDR3 sequence: CSARPPNEQYF. The CDR3 coding sequence is TGCAGTGCTAGACCCCCCAACGAGCAGTACTTC. This sequence joins TRBV20-1 and TRBJ2-7; D unresolved. CDR1 DFQATT and CDR2 SNEGSKA come from the germline V gene (reference sequence). V dropped 2 bases and J dropped 5 bases, with 7 bases sitting between them. This CDR3 has 11 amino acids.

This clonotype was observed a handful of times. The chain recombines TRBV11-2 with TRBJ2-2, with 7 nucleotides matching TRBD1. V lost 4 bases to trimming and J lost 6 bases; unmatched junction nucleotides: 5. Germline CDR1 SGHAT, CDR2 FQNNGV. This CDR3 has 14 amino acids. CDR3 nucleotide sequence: TGTGCCAGCAGCTCCGTTCAGGGGGCCGGGGAGCTGTTTTTT. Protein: CASSSVQGAGELFF. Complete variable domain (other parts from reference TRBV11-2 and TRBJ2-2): EAGVAQSPRYKIIEKRQSVAFWCNPISGHATLYWYQQILGQGPKLLIQFQNNGVVDDSQLPKDRFSAERLKGVDSTLKIQPAKLEDSAVYLCASSSVQGAGELFFGEGSRLTVL.

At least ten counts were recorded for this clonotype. The CDR3 here is CASSERTGQSLADTQYF. In DNA form, the CDR3 reads TGTGCCAGCAGTGAACGGACGGGACAGAGCCTGGCGGATACGCAGTATTTT. The chain carries TRBV6-1 and TRBJ2-3, with 7 bases fitting TRBD1. The CDR3 runs to 17 residues. V trimming: 2 bases; J trimming: 6 bases; junction bases outside the gene matches: 14. The germline V gene encodes CDR1 MNHNS and CDR2 SASEGT.

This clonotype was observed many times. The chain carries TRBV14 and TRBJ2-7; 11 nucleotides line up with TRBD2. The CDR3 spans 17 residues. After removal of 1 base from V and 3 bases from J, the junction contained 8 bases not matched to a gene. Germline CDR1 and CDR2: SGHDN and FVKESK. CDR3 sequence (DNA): TGTGCCAGCAGCCAAGGGCTAGCGGGAGGACTGAACTACGAGCAGTACTTC. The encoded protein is CASSQGLAGGLNYEQYF. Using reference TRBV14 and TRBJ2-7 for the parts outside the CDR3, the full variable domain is EAGVTQFPSHSVIEKGQTVTLRCDPISGHDNLYWYRRVMGKEIKFLLHFVKESKQDESGMPNNRFLAERTGGTYSTLKVQPAELEDSGVYFCASSQGLAGGLNYEQYFGPGTRLTVT.

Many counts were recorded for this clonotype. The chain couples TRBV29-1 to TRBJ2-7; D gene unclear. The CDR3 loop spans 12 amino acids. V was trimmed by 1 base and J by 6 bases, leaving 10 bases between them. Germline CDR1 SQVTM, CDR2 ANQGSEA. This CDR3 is CSVEVGRVEQYF. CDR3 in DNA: TGCAGCGTTGAAGTCGGTAGGGTCGAGCAGTACTTC.

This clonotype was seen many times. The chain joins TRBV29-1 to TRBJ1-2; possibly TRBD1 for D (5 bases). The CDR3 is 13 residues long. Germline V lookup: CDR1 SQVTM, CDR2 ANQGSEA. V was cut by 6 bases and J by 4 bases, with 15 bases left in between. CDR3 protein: CSVPTESSYGYTF. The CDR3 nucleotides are TGCAGCGTCCCGACAGAGTCATCCTATGGCTACACCTTC. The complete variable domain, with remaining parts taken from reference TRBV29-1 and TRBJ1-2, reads SAVISQKPSRDICQRGTSLTIQCQVDSQVTMMFWYRQQPGQSLTLIATANQGSEATYESGFVIDKFPISRPNLTFSTLTVSNMSPEDSSIYLCSVPTESSYGYTFGSGTRLTVV.

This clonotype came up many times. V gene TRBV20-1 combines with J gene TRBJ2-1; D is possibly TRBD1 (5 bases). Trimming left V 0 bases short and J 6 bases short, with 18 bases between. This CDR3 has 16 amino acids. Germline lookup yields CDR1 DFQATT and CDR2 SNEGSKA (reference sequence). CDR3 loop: CSARDLGDHPTNEQFF. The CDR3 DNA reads TGCAGTGCTAGAGATCTAGGGGATCATCCGACCAATGAGCAGTTCTTC.

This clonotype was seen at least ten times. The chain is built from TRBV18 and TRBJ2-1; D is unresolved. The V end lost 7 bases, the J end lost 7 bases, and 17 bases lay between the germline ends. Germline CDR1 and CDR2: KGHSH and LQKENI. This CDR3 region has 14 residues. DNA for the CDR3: TGTGCCAGCTACGGGCCGTCCTTGGGGAATGAGCAGTTCTTC. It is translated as CASYGPSLGNEQFF.

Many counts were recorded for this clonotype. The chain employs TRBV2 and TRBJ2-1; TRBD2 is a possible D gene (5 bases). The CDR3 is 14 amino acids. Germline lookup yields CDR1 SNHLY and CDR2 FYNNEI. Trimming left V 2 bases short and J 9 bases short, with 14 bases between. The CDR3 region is CASSEWALRGEQFF. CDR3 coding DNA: TGTGCCAGCAGTGAATGGGCCCTTCGGGGTGAGCAGTTCTTC.

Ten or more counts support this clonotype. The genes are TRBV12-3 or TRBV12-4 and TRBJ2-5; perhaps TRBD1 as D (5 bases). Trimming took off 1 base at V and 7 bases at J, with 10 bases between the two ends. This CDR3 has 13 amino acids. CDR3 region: CASSLGRVGTQYF. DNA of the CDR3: TGTGCCAGCAGTTTAGGCAGGGTCGGGACCCAGTACTTC.

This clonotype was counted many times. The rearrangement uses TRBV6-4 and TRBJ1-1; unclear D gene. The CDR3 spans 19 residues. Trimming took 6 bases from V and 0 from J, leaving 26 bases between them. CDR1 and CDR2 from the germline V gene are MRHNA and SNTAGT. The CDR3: CASRTLREYSQRMNTEAFF. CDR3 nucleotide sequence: TGTGCCAGCAGGACACTTCGGGAGTACTCACAGAGAATGAACACTGAAGCTTTCTTT.

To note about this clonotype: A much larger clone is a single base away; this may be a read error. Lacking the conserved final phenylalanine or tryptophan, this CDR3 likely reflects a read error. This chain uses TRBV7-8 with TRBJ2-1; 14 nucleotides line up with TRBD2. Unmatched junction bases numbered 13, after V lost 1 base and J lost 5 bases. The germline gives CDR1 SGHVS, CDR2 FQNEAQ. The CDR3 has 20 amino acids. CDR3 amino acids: CASSLETPRLAGGPHNEQFL. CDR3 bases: TGTGCCAGCAGCTTAGAAACACCAAGACTAGCGGGAGGGCCCCACAATGAGCAGTTCTTA.

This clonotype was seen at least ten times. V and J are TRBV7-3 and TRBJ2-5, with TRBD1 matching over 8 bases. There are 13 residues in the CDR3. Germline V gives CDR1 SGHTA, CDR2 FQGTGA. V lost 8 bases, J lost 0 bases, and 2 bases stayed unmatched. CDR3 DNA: TGTGCCAGCTCCAGGGGGCACCAAGAGACCCAGTACTTC. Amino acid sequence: CASSRGHQETQYF. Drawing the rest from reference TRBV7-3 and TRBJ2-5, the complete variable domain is GAGVSQTPSNKVTEKGKYVELRCDPISGHTALYWYRQSLGQGPEFLIYFQGTGAADDSGLPNDRFFAVRPEGSVSTLKIQRTERGDSAVYLCASSRGHQETQYFGPGTRLLVL.

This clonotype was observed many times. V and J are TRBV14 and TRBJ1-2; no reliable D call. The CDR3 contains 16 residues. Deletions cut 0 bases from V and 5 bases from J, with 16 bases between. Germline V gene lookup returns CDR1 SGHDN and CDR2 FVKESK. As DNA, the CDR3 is TGTGCCAGCAGCCAAGAAGCAGGCGGAGTACCTTATGGCTACACCTTC. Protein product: CASSQEAGGVPYGYTF.

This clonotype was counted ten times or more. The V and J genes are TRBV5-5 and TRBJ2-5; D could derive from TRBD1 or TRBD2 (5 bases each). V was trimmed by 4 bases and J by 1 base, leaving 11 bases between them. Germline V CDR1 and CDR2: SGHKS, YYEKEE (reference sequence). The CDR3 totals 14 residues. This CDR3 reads CASSPGRSQETQYF. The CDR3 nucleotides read TGTGCCAGCAGCCCGGGACGTAGCCAAGAGACCCAGTACTTC.

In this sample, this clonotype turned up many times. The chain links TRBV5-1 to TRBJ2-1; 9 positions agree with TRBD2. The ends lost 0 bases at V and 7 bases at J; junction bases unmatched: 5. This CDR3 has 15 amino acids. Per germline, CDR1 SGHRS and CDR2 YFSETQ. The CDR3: CASSLVGTSFNEQFF. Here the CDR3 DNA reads TGCGCCAGCAGCTTGGTCGGGACTAGCTTTAATGAGCAGTTCTTC.